A selection of T cell receptor beta chains follows, all from one sample in a study of blood T cell repertoires in COVID-19. The protocol was immunoSEQ multiplex PCR, while the TCRdb copy is restricted to in-frame clones and leaves out a portion. The sample has approximately 410,000 clones, approximately 90% seen once. The sample comprised peripheral blood. The source is a woman aged 25 to 39 with active or convalescent COVID-19. CDR3s include the opening cysteine and the closing phenylalanine or tryptophan. D genes are given only for firm matches. Only some rows state a clone size, as once, few, many or a class for expanded clones.

v_call: TRBV12-3/TRBV12-4; clone_size: NA; j_call: TRBJ2-2; d_call: NA; cdr3_nt: TGTGCCAGCAGTTTAGCTAGCATCGGGGAGCTGTTTTTT; cdr3_aa: CASSLASIGELFF
v_call: TRBV11-2; clone_size: once; j_call: TRBJ2-3; d_call: NA; cdr3_nt: TGTGCCAGCAGCTTAACTGGCACAGATACGCAGTATTTT; cdr3_aa: CASSLTGTDTQYF
v_call: TRBV19; clone_size: NA; j_call: TRBJ2-6; d_call: TRBD1; cdr3_nt: TGTGCCAGTAGTTCGGGACAGGGGGTCGCTGGGGCCAACGTCCTGACTTTC; cdr3_aa: CASSSGQGVAGANVLTF
v_call: TRBV19; clone_size: once; j_call: TRBJ1-5; d_call: TRBD1; cdr3_nt: TGTGCCAGTAGTATAGAACAGGGGATAAGGCAGCCCCAGCATTTT; cdr3_aa: CASSIEQGIRQPQHF
v_call: TRBV28; clone_size: NA; j_call: TRBJ1-2; d_call: TRBD1; cdr3_nt: TGTGCCAGCAGTTTACTACAGGGGGCGCTTGTCGGCTACACCTTC; cdr3_aa: CASSLLQGALVGYTF
v_call: TRBV5-1; clone_size: NA; j_call: TRBJ2-2; d_call: NA; cdr3_nt: TGCGCCAGCAGCTTGGGGGCAGGGTTCCAGGAGCTGTTTTTT; cdr3_aa: CASSLGAGFQELFF
v_call: TRBV29-1; clone_size: NA; j_call: TRBJ2-3; d_call: TRBD2; cdr3_nt: TGCAGCGTTGAAGGACTAGCGGGACGGGATTTT; cdr3_aa: CSVEGLAGRDF
v_call: TRBV10-3; clone_size: NA; j_call: TRBJ1-2; d_call: TRBD1; cdr3_nt: TGTGCCATCAGCCAGACAGGGGACTATGGCTACACCTTC; cdr3_aa: CAISQTGDYGYTF
v_call: TRBV5-4; clone_size: NA; j_call: TRBJ2-3; d_call: TRBD2; cdr3_nt: TGTGCCAGCAGCTGGGGTGGACTAGGAAGCACAGATACGCAGTATTTT; cdr3_aa: CASSWGGLGSTDTQYF
v_call: TRBV19; clone_size: few; j_call: TRBJ2-2; d_call: TRBD2; cdr3_nt: TGTGCCAGTGACCGGACTAGCGGGGGTTCCGGGGAGCTGTTTTTT; cdr3_aa: CASDRTSGGSGELFF
v_call: TRBV5-8; clone_size: NA; j_call: TRBJ2-3; d_call: NA; cdr3_nt: TGTGCCAGCAGATATGCCCTCGGTACTGTCACAGATACGCAGTATTTT; cdr3_aa: CASRYALGTVTDTQYF
v_call: TRBV30; clone_size: NA; j_call: TRBJ1-3; d_call: TRBD1; cdr3_nt: TGTGCCTGGAGTAGGGACAGGAGCTCTGGAAACACCATATATTTT; cdr3_aa: CAWSRDRSSGNTIYF
v_call: TRBV4-1; clone_size: NA; j_call: TRBJ2-1; d_call: TRBD2; cdr3_nt: TGCGCCAGCAGCCAAGGAGGGACTAGCGGGAGCTCCTACAATGAGCAGTTCTTC; cdr3_aa: CASSQGGTSGSSYNEQFF
v_call: TRBV9; clone_size: NA; j_call: TRBJ1-2; d_call: TRBD1; cdr3_nt: TGTGCCAGCAGCGAGCAAACAGGGGGCGCATACTATGGCTACACCTTC; cdr3_aa: CASSEQTGGAYYGYTF
v_call: TRBV19; clone_size: NA; j_call: TRBJ1-1; d_call: TRBD1; cdr3_nt: TGTGCCAGTAGTATCCTTCCCGGACAGGGGTTGAACACTGAAGCTTTCTTT; cdr3_aa: CASSILPGQGLNTEAFF